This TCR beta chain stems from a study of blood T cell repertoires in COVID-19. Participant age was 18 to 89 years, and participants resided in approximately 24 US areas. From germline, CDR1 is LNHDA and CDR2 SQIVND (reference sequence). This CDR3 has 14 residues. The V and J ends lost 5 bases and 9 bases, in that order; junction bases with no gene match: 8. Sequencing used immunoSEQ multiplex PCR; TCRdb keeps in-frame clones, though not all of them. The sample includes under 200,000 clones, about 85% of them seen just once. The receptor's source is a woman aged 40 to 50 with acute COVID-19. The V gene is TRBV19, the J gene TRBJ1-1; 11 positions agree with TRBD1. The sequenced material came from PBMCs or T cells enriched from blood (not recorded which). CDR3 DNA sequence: TGTGCCAGTAGTCCGGGGACAGGGGGTCCTCAAGCTTTCTTT. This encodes CASSPGTGGPQAFF.